The rows below give T cell receptor beta chains drawn from one sample of a study of T cells in Graves' hyperthyroidism and ophthalmopathy. A single record per CDR3 protein comes from TCRdb applying MiXCR to the multiplex PCR reads. The table records a few hundred thousand distinct CDR3 sequences, approximately 23% of them present only once. The source material was blood. Receptors were obtained from a woman in her seventies with Graves' ophthalmopathy. Both conserved end residues are part of each CDR3. Fields, in order: CDR3 DNA, CDR3 protein, D gene, clone size, V gene, J gene. The D gene is left open where the match is weak. Rows may omit the clone size; those that give it use once, few, many or a size class.

cdr3_nt: TGTGCCAGCAGCCAAGGGCAGGGACCCTTCTACGAGCAGTACTTC; cdr3_aa: CASSQGQGPFYEQYF; d_call: .; clone_size: .; v_call: TRBV11-2; j_call: TRBJ2-7
cdr3_nt: TGTGCCAGCAGCAACACTAGCGCCGGGGAGCTGTTTTTT; cdr3_aa: CASSNTSAGELFF; d_call: TRBD2; clone_size: .; v_call: TRBV9; j_call: TRBJ2-2
cdr3_nt: TGCAGTGCTAGAGGGACAGTCTACGAGCAGTACTTC; cdr3_aa: CSARGTVYEQYF; d_call: .; clone_size: many; v_call: TRBV20-1; j_call: TRBJ2-7
cdr3_nt: TGTGCCAGCAGTGAAAGCGGGGGAGCCTATGGCTACACCTTC; cdr3_aa: CASSESGGAYGYTF; d_call: .; clone_size: many; v_call: TRBV2; j_call: TRBJ1-2
cdr3_nt: TGTGCCAGCAGCTTAGAGACTAGCGGGGCCCCAAGCAATGAGCAGTTCTTC; cdr3_aa: CASSLETSGAPSNEQFF; d_call: TRBD2; clone_size: .; v_call: TRBV5-6; j_call: TRBJ2-1
cdr3_nt: TGTGCCAGCAGCTTAAGACCGGGACTAGCGGGAGACAACCAAGAGACCCAGTACTTC; cdr3_aa: CASSLRPGLAGDNQETQYF; d_call: TRBD2; clone_size: .; v_call: TRBV5-5; j_call: TRBJ2-5
cdr3_nt: TGCAGTGCTAGAGATCCCCAGGGAGGGACTGAAGCTTTCTTT; cdr3_aa: CSARDPQGGTEAFF; d_call: .; clone_size: few; v_call: TRBV20-1; j_call: TRBJ1-1
cdr3_nt: TGTGCCAGTAGTATTGGACTAGCGGGAAGCCAGAAAGACGAGCAGTACTTC; cdr3_aa: CASSIGLAGSQKDEQYF; d_call: TRBD2; clone_size: .; v_call: TRBV19; j_call: TRBJ2-7
cdr3_nt: TGCAGCGTTGGAACGGAGTATGAAGCTTTCTTT; cdr3_aa: CSVGTEYEAFF; d_call: .; clone_size: few; v_call: TRBV29-1; j_call: TRBJ1-1
cdr3_nt: TGTGCCACCCAGACTAGCGGGAGTTACATTCAGTACTTC; cdr3_aa: CATQTSGSYIQYF; d_call: TRBD2; clone_size: .; v_call: TRBV24-1; j_call: TRBJ2-4
cdr3_nt: TGCAGCGCCGTACTAGCGGGAGAAGTTGAGCAGTTCTTC; cdr3_aa: CSAVLAGEVEQFF; d_call: TRBD2; clone_size: .; v_call: TRBV29-1; j_call: TRBJ2-1
cdr3_nt: TGTGCCAGCAGCTTAGGACAGCAAAGCTCTGGAAACACCATATATTTT; cdr3_aa: CASSLGQQSSGNTIYF; d_call: .; clone_size: .; v_call: TRBV7-3; j_call: TRBJ1-3
cdr3_nt: TGTGCCAGCAGCCAGGCGGACGGAACTGGATCGAATGAGCAGTTCTTC; cdr3_aa: CASSQADGTGSNEQFF; d_call: .; clone_size: .; v_call: TRBV7-9; j_call: TRBJ2-1
cdr3_nt: TGTGCCAGCAGCTTAGATATAGTACGTGAGACCCAGTACTTC; cdr3_aa: CASSLDIVRETQYF; d_call: .; clone_size: many; v_call: TRBV11-2; j_call: TRBJ2-5
cdr3_nt: TGCAGCGTCGGACAGGGAAGCTACGAGCAGTACTTC; cdr3_aa: CSVGQGSYEQYF; d_call: TRBD1; clone_size: many; v_call: TRBV29-1; j_call: TRBJ2-7
cdr3_nt: TGTGCCAGCATCAAGGGGGACACATCCTACAATGAGCAGTTCTTC; cdr3_aa: CASIKGDTSYNEQFF; d_call: .; clone_size: many; v_call: TRBV6-2/TRBV6-3; j_call: TRBJ2-1
cdr3_nt: TGTGCCAGCAGCTTAGGTCAGGGACAGGGCGTAGGCTACACCTTC; cdr3_aa: CASSLGQGQGVGYTF; d_call: TRBD1; clone_size: .; v_call: TRBV7-6; j_call: TRBJ1-2
cdr3_nt: TGTGCCAGCAGCCGTTTCGGGGTAAACACTGAAGCTTTCTTT; cdr3_aa: CASSRFGVNTEAFF; d_call: .; clone_size: many; v_call: TRBV7-2; j_call: TRBJ1-1
cdr3_nt: TGTGCCAGCAGCTCATCCGGGACTAGCCCGCGTGAGTTCTTC; cdr3_aa: CASSSSGTSPREFF; d_call: TRBD2; clone_size: few; v_call: TRBV7-8; j_call: TRBJ2-1
cdr3_nt: TGTGCCAGTAGCCCTTACGGGACAGCCTACGAGCAGTACTTC; cdr3_aa: CASSPYGTAYEQYF; d_call: TRBD1; clone_size: .; v_call: TRBV19; j_call: TRBJ2-7
cdr3_nt: TGTGCCAGCAGTTTAGTCACCGGGGAGCTGTTTTTT; cdr3_aa: CASSLVTGELFF; d_call: .; clone_size: many; v_call: TRBV11-2; j_call: TRBJ2-2
cdr3_nt: TGTGCCAGCAGCTCGACTAGCGGCCCCTACGAGCAGTACTTC; cdr3_aa: CASSSTSGPYEQYF; d_call: TRBD2; clone_size: many; v_call: TRBV7-2; j_call: TRBJ2-7
cdr3_nt: TGTGCCAGCAGCTTCAGGGGGTCAGATACGCAGTATTTT; cdr3_aa: CASSFRGSDTQYF; d_call: TRBD1; clone_size: many; v_call: TRBV11-1; j_call: TRBJ2-3
cdr3_nt: TGTGCCAGCAGCCCCCCCCTTCAAGGACCGGGACTAGTTCCCCATGAGCAGTCCTTC; cdr3_aa: CASSPPLQGPGLVPHEQSF; d_call: TRBD2; clone_size: .; v_call: TRBV13; j_call: TRBJ2-1
cdr3_nt: TGTGCCAGCAGACCTGGGGCGGGGCTCCCCAGCAATCAGCCCCAGCATTTT; cdr3_aa: CASRPGAGLPSNQPQHF; d_call: .; clone_size: few; v_call: TRBV2; j_call: TRBJ1-5
cdr3_nt: TGTGCCAGTAGTCCCCGGCTTTTTCAGCCCCAGCATTTT; cdr3_aa: CASSPRLFQPQHF; d_call: .; clone_size: .; v_call: TRBV19; j_call: TRBJ1-5
cdr3_nt: TGTGCCAGTCCCCCCAACAGGGGGATAATGAACACTGAAGCTTTCTTT; cdr3_aa: CASPPNRGIMNTEAFF; d_call: TRBD1; clone_size: many; v_call: TRBV28; j_call: TRBJ1-1
cdr3_nt: TGTGCCAGCAGTCGCCGGGCGAACACTGAAGCTTTCTTT; cdr3_aa: CASSRRANTEAFF; d_call: .; clone_size: many; v_call: TRBV6-1; j_call: TRBJ1-1
cdr3_nt: TGTGCCAGCAGCCATCTCAAGGGGTACTATGGCTACACCTTC; cdr3_aa: CASSHLKGYYGYTF; d_call: .; clone_size: .; v_call: TRBV7-2; j_call: TRBJ1-2
cdr3_nt: TGCAGTGCCCGGGACTACTACAACTATGGCTACACCTTC; cdr3_aa: CSARDYYNYGYTF; d_call: .; clone_size: once; v_call: TRBV20-1; j_call: TRBJ1-2
cdr3_nt: TGTGCCTGGAGTGTGGGGTTGATAGCCAAAAACATTCAGTACTTC; cdr3_aa: CAWSVGLIAKNIQYF; d_call: .; clone_size: .; v_call: TRBV30; j_call: TRBJ2-4
cdr3_nt: TGTGCCAGTAGAAGGACCGGGACCCGACAAGAGACCCAGTACTTC; cdr3_aa: CASRRTGTRQETQYF; d_call: .; clone_size: .; v_call: TRBV19; j_call: TRBJ2-5
cdr3_nt: TGTGCCAGCAGTGCCGACAGGAACTCTGGAAACACCATATATTTT; cdr3_aa: CASSADRNSGNTIYF; d_call: .; clone_size: once; v_call: TRBV28; j_call: TRBJ1-3
cdr3_nt: TGTGCCAGCAGCTTAAGGGTTACATATGTTGGCTACACCTTC; cdr3_aa: CASSLRVTYVGYTF; d_call: .; clone_size: .; v_call: TRBV7-2; j_call: TRBJ1-2
cdr3_nt: TGTGCCAGCAGCTTAGGGTCAGGGGGATACACCGGGGAGCTGTTTTTT; cdr3_aa: CASSLGSGGYTGELFF; d_call: TRBD1; clone_size: .; v_call: TRBV7-3; j_call: TRBJ2-2
cdr3_nt: TGTGCCAGTAAGACTAGCGGAGCCGTATACGAGCAGTACTTC; cdr3_aa: CASKTSGAVYEQYF; d_call: TRBD2; clone_size: .; v_call: TRBV19; j_call: TRBJ2-7
cdr3_nt: TGCAGTGCTAGACCCGGGACAGGGGGTACCCAGTACTTC; cdr3_aa: CSARPGTGGTQYF; d_call: TRBD1; clone_size: .; v_call: TRBV20-1; j_call: TRBJ2-5
cdr3_nt: TGCAGCGTGGAGGGGCAGGGGGCTGAGTACGAGCAGTACTTC; cdr3_aa: CSVEGQGAEYEQYF; d_call: TRBD1; clone_size: .; v_call: TRBV29-1; j_call: TRBJ2-7
cdr3_nt: TGTGCTAGTGGCCCTAGCGGGAGTGTTAGAGAGCAGTACTTC; cdr3_aa: CASGPSGSVREQYF; d_call: TRBD2; clone_size: few; v_call: TRBV12-5; j_call: TRBJ2-7
cdr3_nt: TGCGCCAGCAGCCTGAACAGCGGGACAATTGAAGCTTTCTTT; cdr3_aa: CASSLNSGTIEAFF; d_call: .; clone_size: .; v_call: TRBV5-1; j_call: TRBJ1-1
cdr3_nt: TGCGCCAGCAGCCAAGACGTAAGACAGGGTTCCACCGGGGAGCTGTTTTTT; cdr3_aa: CASSQDVRQGSTGELFF; d_call: TRBD1; clone_size: .; v_call: TRBV4-1; j_call: TRBJ2-2
cdr3_nt: TGTGCCAGCAGCTACAAGGAACAAAAACTGTTTTTT; cdr3_aa: CASSYKEQKLFF; d_call: .; clone_size: .; v_call: TRBV2; j_call: TRBJ1-4
cdr3_nt: TGTGCCAGCACCCCCAGTTGGGGGAACTATGGCTACACCTTC; cdr3_aa: CASTPSWGNYGYTF; d_call: .; clone_size: few; v_call: TRBV7-2; j_call: TRBJ1-2
cdr3_nt: TGTGCCAGCTCCTTGGACAGCAGCAGTGAAGCTTTCTTT; cdr3_aa: CASSLDSSSEAFF; d_call: .; clone_size: .; v_call: TRBV6-1; j_call: TRBJ1-1
cdr3_nt: TGTGCTAGTGGTTTGATATTAGGCTCTGGAAACACCATATATTTT; cdr3_aa: CASGLILGSGNTIYF; d_call: .; clone_size: .; v_call: TRBV12-5; j_call: TRBJ1-3
cdr3_nt: TGCGCCAGCAGCCTCGACCCCGACCCGAACATTCAGTACTTC; cdr3_aa: CASSLDPDPNIQYF; d_call: .; clone_size: .; v_call: TRBV5-1; j_call: TRBJ2-4
cdr3_nt: TGTGCCAGCAAAGGGACAGGGTTCCATCAGCCCCAGCATTTT; cdr3_aa: CASKGTGFHQPQHF; d_call: TRBD1; clone_size: .; v_call: TRBV12-3/TRBV12-4; j_call: TRBJ1-5
cdr3_nt: TGCAGTGCCCTCGGACAGAATGAAAAACTGTTTTTT; cdr3_aa: CSALGQNEKLFF; d_call: .; clone_size: few; v_call: TRBV20-1; j_call: TRBJ1-4
cdr3_nt: TGTGCCAGCAGCATAGCGGGAGGGTACTACGAGCAGTACTTC; cdr3_aa: CASSIAGGYYEQYF; d_call: TRBD2; clone_size: many; v_call: TRBV7-9; j_call: TRBJ2-7
cdr3_nt: TGTGCCTGGAGTGTCAGGGAGGAGCAGTTCTTC; cdr3_aa: CAWSVREEQFF; d_call: .; clone_size: .; v_call: TRBV30; j_call: TRBJ2-1
cdr3_nt: TGTGCCAGCAGTTTAGAACTAGCGGGAAAAACGAATGAGCAGTTCTTC; cdr3_aa: CASSLELAGKTNEQFF; d_call: TRBD2; clone_size: few; v_call: TRBV28; j_call: TRBJ2-1
cdr3_nt: TGTGCCAGTACAACCGGGACAGACAACACTGAAGCTTTCTTT; cdr3_aa: CASTTGTDNTEAFF; d_call: TRBD1; clone_size: few; v_call: TRBV19; j_call: TRBJ1-1
cdr3_nt: TGTGCCAGCAGCGTAAGTTCATCGGGGGGGACCAGCACAGATACGCAGTATTTT; cdr3_aa: CASSVSSSGGTSTDTQYF; d_call: TRBD2; clone_size: few; v_call: TRBV9; j_call: TRBJ2-3
cdr3_nt: TGTGCCAGCTCACCATGGGACAGCGGATACGAGCAGTACTTC; cdr3_aa: CASSPWDSGYEQYF; d_call: TRBD1; clone_size: few; v_call: TRBV18; j_call: TRBJ2-7
cdr3_nt: TGTGCCAGCAGTTTAGTGCAGGGGAGCAATCAGCCCCAGCATTTT; cdr3_aa: CASSLVQGSNQPQHF; d_call: .; clone_size: many; v_call: TRBV12-3/TRBV12-4; j_call: TRBJ1-5
cdr3_nt: TGTGCCAGCAGTGGCAAGTCGAACACTGAAGCTTTCTTT; cdr3_aa: CASSGKSNTEAFF; d_call: .; clone_size: many; v_call: TRBV6-1; j_call: TRBJ1-1
cdr3_nt: TGTGCCAGCAGCCCACATAGGGGGAGCTCCTACAATGAGCAGTTCTTC; cdr3_aa: CASSPHRGSSYNEQFF; d_call: .; clone_size: .; v_call: TRBV7-3; j_call: TRBJ2-1
cdr3_nt: TGTGCCAGCAGTTCCGGGACTAGCGGGAGTTACTCCCTGTATTTT; cdr3_aa: CASSSGTSGSYSLYF; d_call: TRBD2; clone_size: few; v_call: TRBV6-5; j_call: TRBJ2-3
cdr3_nt: TGTGCCAGCAGGGGGACAGAAGAGACCCAGTACTTC; cdr3_aa: CASRGTEETQYF; d_call: TRBD1; clone_size: .; v_call: TRBV2; j_call: TRBJ2-5
cdr3_nt: TGTGCCAGTACCATGGTTGGACTCCTAGGGAGGCAGTTCTTC; cdr3_aa: CASTMVGLLGRQFF; d_call: .; clone_size: few; v_call: TRBV19; j_call: TRBJ2-1